This entry lists 28 T cell receptor beta chains sequenced from one sample in a study of T cells in Graves' hyperthyroidism and ophthalmopathy. Amplified TCR beta CDR3 regions derived from RNA transcripts. Primed by the HTBI set, a first-round RT-PCR was run on the TCR CDR3. Using its own MiXCR run on the multiplex PCR reads, TCRdb lists one record per CDR3 protein. The sample records about 360,000 distinct CDR3 sequences, approximately 12% being singletons. Sequencing used blood. All receptors come from a man aged 25 to 40 with Graves' hyperthyroidism that later progressed to Graves' ophthalmopathy.

This clonotype has a handful of counts. CDR3 coding DNA: TGTGCCAGCAGTTTACGGGAAGCTATAAACTATGGCTACACCTTC. It translates to CASSLREAINYGYTF. V gene TRBV12-3 or TRBV12-4 combines with J gene TRBJ1-2; D gene unclear. The CDR3 sequence is 15 residues long. Between the trimmed V and J ends, which lost 2 bases and 2 bases, there was a span of 12 bases.

This clonotype was counted a few times. The CDR3 here is CASSLHNAPPTSGILYEQYF. The DNA of the CDR3 is TGTGCCAGCAGCTTGCATAACGCTCCCCCGACTAGCGGGATTTTATACGAGCAGTACTTC. The rearrangement uses TRBV5-5 and TRBJ2-7; TRBD2 matches at 11 bases. This CDR3 has 20 residues. Unmatched junction bases numbered 19, after V lost 1 base and J lost 4 bases. Germline V gene sequence: CDR1 SGHKS, CDR2 YYEKEE (reference sequence).

The chain is built from TRBV4-2 and TRBJ2-7; unclear D gene. The germline gives CDR1 LGHNA, CDR2 YNFKEQ. V was shortened by 3 bases and J by 1 base, with 10 bases between the two germline ends. The CDR3 runs to 14 residues. The CDR3 nucleotides read TGTGCCAGCAGCCACCTTAACCGTTCCTACGAGCAGTACTTC. It codes for CASSHLNRSYEQYF.

V and J are TRBV20-1 and TRBJ1-2; D is possibly TRBD1 (6 bases). Germline CDR1 and CDR2: DFQATT and SNEGSKA (reference sequence). The CDR3 covers 14 residues. V dropped 1 base and J dropped 6 bases, with 15 bases sitting between them. For the CDR3, the DNA is TGCAGTGCTAGAGCCCCGACAGGAAACGATGGCTACACCTTC. Amino acid sequence: CSARAPTGNDGYTF.

This clonotype was counted at least ten times. The genes are TRBV5-1 and TRBJ2-7; no definite D call. CDR1 and CDR2 from the germline V gene are SGHRS and YFSETQ. V dropped 4 bases and J dropped 2 bases, with 4 bases sitting between them. CDR3 length equals 11 residues. The chain's CDR3 is CASSAAYEQYF. The DNA of the CDR3 is TGCGCCAGCAGCGCCGCCTACGAGCAGTACTTC.

This clonotype was observed once. The chain couples TRBV4-1 to TRBJ1-2; 8 bases agree with TRBD1. Germline V gene lookup returns CDR1 MGHRA and CDR2 YSYEKL. The V gene end was trimmed by 4 bases and the J gene end by 2 bases; junction bases not matched to a gene: 6. The CDR3 runs to 15 residues. The CDR3 is CASSLNRGGNYGYTF. Here the CDR3 DNA reads TGCGCCAGCAGCCTAAACAGGGGGGGGAACTATGGCTACACCTTC.

The gene calls are TRBV9 and TRBJ2-5; 10 bases are a match to TRBD1. V lost 4 bases, J lost 1 base, and 10 bases stayed unmatched. The germline V gene has CDR1 SGDLS and CDR2 YYNGEE. The CDR3 has 17 residues. CDR3 protein: CASSNRQGAGFQETQYF. Here the CDR3 DNA reads TGTGCCAGCAGCAACCGACAGGGGGCTGGCTTCCAAGAGACCCAGTACTTC.

Comment on this clonotype: This could be a read error, since a much larger clone is one nucleotide away. V is TRBV5-1 and J is TRBJ1-1; D possibly corresponds to TRBD1 (6 bases). The germline V gene encodes CDR1 SGHRS and CDR2 YFSETQ. V was trimmed by 0 bases and J by 4 bases, leaving 10 bases between them. The CDR3 extends over 14 amino acids. The CDR3 coding sequence is TGCGCCAGCAGCTTGGAGGGGGGTCTCACTGAAGCTTTCTTT. It translates to CASSLEGGLTEAFF.

In this sample, this clonotype turned up many times. The chain links TRBV7-9 to TRBJ2-7; tentatively, D is TRBD1 or TRBD2 (6 bases each). CDR1 is SEHNR, CDR2 FQNEAQ, per germline (reference sequence). This CDR3 region has 15 residues. V was cut by 8 bases and J by 0 bases, with 17 bases left in between. The CDR3 DNA sequence: TGTGCCAGCTCCCCGGGGGCAGTCCCCTCCTACGAGCAGTACTTC. It translates to CASSPGAVPSYEQYF.

The DNA for the CDR3 is TGTGCCAGCAGCGGGAGACAGGGGAATGAAAAACTGTTTTTT. Protein sequence: CASSGRQGNEKLFF. This chain connects TRBV9 to TRBJ1-4; 8 bases are a match to TRBD1. This CDR3 has 14 residues. Trimming cost V 3 bases and J 5 bases; bases outside gene matches: 3. Germline assignment: CDR1 SGDLS and CDR2 YYNGEE.

In its sample, this clonotype was seen a few times. This likely comes from a read error, as the CDR3 has no conserved phenylalanine or tryptophan at its end. J is TRBJ1-1 and V is TRBV11-2; D gene ambiguous. CDR1 SGHAT and CDR2 FQNNGV come from the germline V gene. V was clipped by 1 base and J by 7 bases, with 13 bases between them. The CDR3 is 14 residues long. As DNA, the CDR3 is TGTGCCAGCAGCTTAGTTGGAGGCCCACGTGAAGCTTTCATT. It translates to CASSLVGGPREAFI.

This clonotype was counted only a few times. This may be a read error: a much more frequent sequence differs by one nucleotide. The missing conserved phenylalanine or tryptophan at the end of this CDR3 makes a read error likely. The chain joins TRBV11-2 to TRBJ1-1, with 8 bases identical to TRBD1. The V and J ends lost 5 bases and 5 bases, in that order; junction bases with no gene match: 7. Germline V CDR1 and CDR2: SGHAT, FQNNGV. The CDR3 spans 14 residues. Written as DNA, the CDR3 is TGTGCCAGCAGCCCGGACAGGGTAGAGACTGAAGCTTTCCTT. Residues: CASSPDRVETEAFL.

This clonotype was recorded many times. The rearrangement uses TRBV2 and TRBJ1-4; unclear D gene. V lost 2 bases to trimming and J lost 8 bases, with 12 bases between them. CDR3 length: 14 amino acids. From germline, CDR1 is SNHLY and CDR2 FYNNEI. The CDR3 sequence is CASSEKVRGEKLFF. Written as DNA, the CDR3 is TGTGCCAGCAGTGAAAAGGTCAGAGGGGAAAAACTGTTTTTT. The entire variable domain, with the rest obtained from reference TRBV2 and TRBJ1-4, is as follows: EPEVTQTPSHQVTQMGQEVILRCVPISNHLYFYWYRQILGQKVEFLVSFYNNEISEKSEIFDDQFSVERPDGSNFTLKIRSTKLEDSAMYFCASSEKVRGEKLFFGSGTQLSVL.

The chain links TRBV14 to TRBJ1-4; 10 bases fit TRBD1. Germline CDR1 and CDR2: SGHDN and FVKESK. V shed 4 bases and J 6 bases; nucleotides not matched to a gene: 8. CDR3 length equals 16 residues. The CDR3 bases are TGTGCCAGCAGCCCAACCTGGGGACAGGGGTATGAAAAACTGTTTTTT. Translating gives CASSPTWGQGYEKLFF.

The table lists this clonotype with many counts. V gene TRBV20-1 combines with J gene TRBJ1-2, with D tentatively TRBD1 (5 bases). CDR1 and CDR2 from the germline V gene are DFQATT and SNEGSKA (reference sequence). V lost 4 bases to trimming and J lost 6 bases, with 21 bases between them. The CDR3 contains 15 residues. The DNA for the CDR3 is TGCAGTGCTAACCTTGGGACTTTGCGCGTCAATGGCTACACCTTC. This sequence encodes CSANLGTLRVNGYTF.

The sample holds many counts of this clonotype. The CDR3, as DNA: TGTGCCAGCAGCTTAATGTGGACCGTCGTCCACAATGAGCAGTTCTTC. Its translation is CASSLMWTVVHNEQFF. V gene TRBV11-2 combines with J gene TRBJ2-1; D call uncertain. Trimming cost V 2 bases and J 5 bases, with 16 bases left between them. The CDR3 is 16 amino acids. The V gene's germline CDR1 is SGHAT and CDR2 FQNNGV. The full variable domain, in which reference TRBV11-2 and TRBJ2-1 provide the parts outside the CDR3, is EAGVAQSPRYKIIEKRQSVAFWCNPISGHATLYWYQQILGQGPKLLIQFQNNGVVDDSQLPKDRFSAERLKGVDSTLKIQPAKLEDSAVYLCASSLMWTVVHNEQFFGPGTRLTVL.

This clonotype occurred many times. J is TRBJ1-5 and V is TRBV7-8; 11 bases fit TRBD1. V trimming: 0 bases; J trimming: 0 bases; junction bases outside the gene matches: 10. CDR1 and CDR2 (germline): SGHVS, FQNEAQ. CDR3 length: 20 residues. The CDR3 here is CASSLAGWTGGVYSNQPQHF. The CDR3 DNA reads TGTGCCAGCAGCTTAGCGGGCTGGACAGGGGGCGTATATAGCAATCAGCCCCAGCATTTT.

This clonotype was counted ten times or more. The genes are TRBV28 and TRBJ1-1; no definite D call. Germline V gene lookup returns CDR1 MDHEN and CDR2 SYDVKM. CDR3 length: 13 residues. Trimming pared 8 bases from V and 0 bases from J, leaving 10 bases between. CDR3 DNA: TGTGCCAGCTATCCGACGATGAACACTGAAGCTTTCTTT. Amino acids: CASYPTMNTEAFF. Based on the CDR3 plus reference TRBV28 and TRBJ1-1, the full variable domain is DVKVTQSSRYLVKRTGEKVFLECVQDMDHENMFWYRQDPGLGLRLIYFSYDVKMKEKGDIPEGYSVSREKKERFSLILESASTNQTSMYLCASYPTMNTEAFFGQGTRLTVV.

V and J are TRBV20-1 and TRBJ2-1; perhaps TRBD2 as D (6 bases). Trimming cost V 0 bases and J 0 bases, with 9 bases left between them. Per germline, CDR1 DFQATT and CDR2 SNEGSKA (reference sequence). The length of the CDR3 is 15 residues. The CDR3 nucleotides read TGCAGTGCTAGAGAGGGGACTTTCTCCTACAATGAGCAGTTCTTC. This encodes CSAREGTFSYNEQFF.

This clonotype was seen repeatedly, ten times or more. The chain is built from TRBV28 and TRBJ1-6, with 7 bases fitting TRBD1. V dropped 3 bases and J dropped 0; count of bases not matched to a gene: 2. This CDR3 region has 16 residues. Germline assignment: CDR1 MDHEN and CDR2 SYDVKM. The CDR3 DNA sequence: TGTGCCAGCAGTTTCAGGGGGAGCTCCTATAATTCACCCCTCCACTTT. It is translated as CASSFRGSSYNSPLHF.

This clonotype was detected a few times. The chain uses TRBV5-6 and TRBJ2-4, with D possibly TRBD1 on 6 matching bases. The CDR3 totals 19 residues. Germline assignment: CDR1 SGHDT and CDR2 YYEEEE. V was cut by 4 bases and J by 0 bases, with 23 bases left in between. CDR3 sequence reads: CASSQLNNPGHLAKNIQYF. CDR3 nucleotide sequence: TGTGCCAGCAGCCAGCTAAACAACCCGGGACACCTAGCCAAAAACATTCAGTACTTC.

This clonotype showed up many times. The V and J genes are TRBV2 and TRBJ2-5; 10 bases are a match to TRBD2. Trimming at V came to 3 bases and at J to 3 bases, leaving 7 bases not matched to a gene. CDR3 length: 16 residues. Germline CDR1 and CDR2: SNHLY and FYNNEI. CDR3 in DNA: TGTGCCAGCAGTGACTTCGTCCTAGCGGGGGAAGAGACCCAGTACTTC. Translated: CASSDFVLAGEETQYF.

Ten or more counts support this clonotype. The chain combines TRBV10-2 with TRBJ2-1; 13 bases are shared with TRBD2. This CDR3 has 16 residues. Germline CDR1 is WSHSY and CDR2 is SAAADI. V gave up 3 bases and J gave up 8 bases; unmatched junction bases: 7. CDR3 residues: CASSDAGTSGVDEQFF. The CDR3 coding sequence is TGCGCCAGCAGTGACGCCGGGACTAGCGGGGTCGATGAGCAGTTCTTC.

The table lists this clonotype with a few counts. The chain links TRBV20-1 to TRBJ2-7, with D perhaps TRBD1 (6 bases). Germline V gene sequence: CDR1 DFQATT, CDR2 SNEGSKA (reference sequence). Deletions cut 2 bases from V and 0 bases from J, with 11 bases between. The CDR3 covers 14 residues. The CDR3 reads CSARSDRSSYEQYF. CDR3 coding DNA: TGCAGTGCTAGATCAGACAGGAGCTCCTACGAGCAGTACTTC.

This clonotype has at least ten counts. The chain employs TRBV2 and TRBJ2-7; D possibly corresponds to TRBD1 (6 bases). This CDR3 is built from 14 residues. CDR1 SNHLY and CDR2 FYNNEI come from the germline V gene. Trimming removed 5 bases from V and 3 bases from J, with 14 bases in between. The CDR3 region is CASSTGTTFYEQYF. The CDR3, as DNA: TGTGCCAGCAGTACCGGGACAACTTTCTACGAGCAGTACTTC. Using reference TRBV2 and TRBJ2-7 for the parts outside the CDR3, the full variable domain is EPEVTQTPSHQVTQMGQEVILRCVPISNHLYFYWYRQILGQKVEFLVSFYNNEISEKSEIFDDQFSVERPDGSNFTLKIRSTKLEDSAMYFCASSTGTTFYEQYFGPGTRLTVT.

This clonotype was counted only a few times. The chain couples TRBV5-8 to TRBJ2-3, with TRBD1 identical over 9 bases. V dropped 4 bases and J dropped 2; count of bases not matched to a gene: 11. The CDR3 extends over 17 amino acids. Germline V gene sequence: CDR1 SGHTS, CDR2 YDEGEE. The CDR3 reads CASSPGTGPSYTDTQYF. DNA for the CDR3: TGTGCCAGCAGCCCCGGGACAGGGCCCTCTTACACAGATACGCAGTATTTT.

The chain joins TRBV7-8 to TRBJ2-1, with D possibly TRBD1 on 5 matching bases. Germline lookup yields CDR1 SGHVS and CDR2 FQNEAQ. V lost 6 bases and J 4 bases, leaving 16 bases between the germline ends. The CDR3 totals 15 residues. CDR3 DNA sequence: TGTGCCAGCAGTCTAGGGGTGGGTGTTTACAATGAGCAGTTCTTC. Translating it yields CASSLGVGVYNEQFF.

This clonotype has a handful of counts. The rearrangement joins TRBV9 to TRBJ1-2, with TRBD1 identical over 7 bases. The junction had 10 bases not matched to a gene; V was cut back by 7 bases and J by 4 bases. Germline loops: CDR1 SGDLS, CDR2 YYNGEE. CDR3 length equals 14 residues. The CDR3 bases are TGTGCCAGCTCCAGGGGGGAAGGATCCTATGGCTACACCTTC. It translates to CASSRGEGSYGYTF.